This T cell receptor beta chain was profiled in a study of shared clonotypes between healthy human individuals. This CDR3 has 15 amino acids. Looked up from germline, CDR1 is SGHAT and CDR2 is FQNNGV. Trimming pared 1 base from V and 0 bases from J, leaving 10 bases between. Here immunoSEQ multiplex PCR was the method, and the copy in TCRdb shows in-frame clones only, minus some. Counted here are approximately 2.5 million clones, roughly 92% occurring once; the ten biggest clones make up 0.14%. Sequencing was carried out using naive CD4+ T cells sorted from blood. Specified subset: CD45RA+ positively selected. The chain couples TRBV11-2 to TRBJ2-7, with D perhaps TRBD1 (6 bases). The TCR originated in a man aged 18 to 29 in good health. The DNA of the CDR3 is TGTGCCAGCAGCTTAGGCCAGGACAGCTCCTACGAGCAGTACTTC. Amino acid sequence: CASSLGQDSSYEQYF.